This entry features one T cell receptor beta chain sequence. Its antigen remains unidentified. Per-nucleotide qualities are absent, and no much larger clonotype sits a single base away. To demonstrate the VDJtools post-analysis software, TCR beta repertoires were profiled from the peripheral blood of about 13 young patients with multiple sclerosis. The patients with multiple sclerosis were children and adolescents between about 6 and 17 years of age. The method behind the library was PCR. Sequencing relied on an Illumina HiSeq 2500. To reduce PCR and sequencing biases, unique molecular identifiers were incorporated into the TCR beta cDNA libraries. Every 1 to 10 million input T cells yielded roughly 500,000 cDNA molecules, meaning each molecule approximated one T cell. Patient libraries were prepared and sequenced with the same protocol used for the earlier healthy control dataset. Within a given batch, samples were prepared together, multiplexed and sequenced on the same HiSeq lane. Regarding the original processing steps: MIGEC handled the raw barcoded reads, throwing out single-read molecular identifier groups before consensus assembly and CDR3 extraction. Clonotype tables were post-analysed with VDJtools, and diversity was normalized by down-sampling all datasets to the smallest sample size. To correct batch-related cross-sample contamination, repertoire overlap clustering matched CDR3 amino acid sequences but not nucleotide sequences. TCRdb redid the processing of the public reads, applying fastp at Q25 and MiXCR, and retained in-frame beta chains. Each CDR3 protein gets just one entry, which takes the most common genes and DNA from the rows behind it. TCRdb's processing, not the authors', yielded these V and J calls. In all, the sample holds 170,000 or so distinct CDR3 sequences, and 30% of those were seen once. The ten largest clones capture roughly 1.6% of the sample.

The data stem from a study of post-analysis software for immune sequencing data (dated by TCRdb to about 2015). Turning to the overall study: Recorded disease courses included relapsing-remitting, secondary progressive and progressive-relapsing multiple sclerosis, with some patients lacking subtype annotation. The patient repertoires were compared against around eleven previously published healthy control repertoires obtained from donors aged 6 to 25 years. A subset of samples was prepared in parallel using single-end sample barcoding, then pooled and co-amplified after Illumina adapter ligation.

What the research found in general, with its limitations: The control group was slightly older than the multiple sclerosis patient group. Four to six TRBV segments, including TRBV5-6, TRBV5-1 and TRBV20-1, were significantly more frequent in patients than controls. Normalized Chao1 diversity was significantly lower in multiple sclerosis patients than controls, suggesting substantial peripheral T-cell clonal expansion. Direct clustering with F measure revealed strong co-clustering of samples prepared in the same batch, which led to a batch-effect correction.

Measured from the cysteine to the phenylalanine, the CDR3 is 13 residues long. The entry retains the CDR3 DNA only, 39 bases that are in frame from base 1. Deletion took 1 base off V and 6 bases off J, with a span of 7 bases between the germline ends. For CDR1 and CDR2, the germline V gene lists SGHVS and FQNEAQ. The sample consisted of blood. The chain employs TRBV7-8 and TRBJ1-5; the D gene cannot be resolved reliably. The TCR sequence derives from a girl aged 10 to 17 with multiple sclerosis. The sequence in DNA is TGTGCCAGCAGCTTAGGACTCGGTCAGCCCCAGCATTTT. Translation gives CASSLGLGQPQHF.